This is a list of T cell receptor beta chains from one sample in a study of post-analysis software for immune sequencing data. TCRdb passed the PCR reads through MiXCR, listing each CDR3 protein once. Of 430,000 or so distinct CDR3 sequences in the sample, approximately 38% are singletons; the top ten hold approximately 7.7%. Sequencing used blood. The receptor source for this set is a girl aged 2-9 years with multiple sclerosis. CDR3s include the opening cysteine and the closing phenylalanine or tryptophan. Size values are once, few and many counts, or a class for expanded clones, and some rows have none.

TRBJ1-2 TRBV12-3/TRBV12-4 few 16 CASSFVERGGYYGYTF
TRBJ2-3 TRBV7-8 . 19 CASSLNIIGVASYTDTQYF
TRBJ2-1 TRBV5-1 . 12 CASSRDYNEQFF
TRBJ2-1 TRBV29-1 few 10 CSVTPHEQFF
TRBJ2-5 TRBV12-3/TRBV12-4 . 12 CASGPEQETQYF
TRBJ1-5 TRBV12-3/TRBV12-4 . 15 CASSPNRASNQPQHF
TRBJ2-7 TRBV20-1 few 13 CSARGSPDYEQYF
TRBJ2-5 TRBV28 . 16 CASSPLGTGGQETQYF
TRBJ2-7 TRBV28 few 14 CASSRPGQGYEQYF
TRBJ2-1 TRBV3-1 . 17 CASSQYGPGGIYNEQFF
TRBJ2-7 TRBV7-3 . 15 CASSPNRQGAGEQYF
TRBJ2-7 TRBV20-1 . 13 CSARRGVSYEQYF
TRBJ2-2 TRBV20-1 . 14 CSARVRGNTGELFF
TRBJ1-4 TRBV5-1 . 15 CASSQTGTAHEKLFF
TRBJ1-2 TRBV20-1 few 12 CSAGVGGYGYTF
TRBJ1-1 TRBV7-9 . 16 CASSSVGTVLNTEAFF
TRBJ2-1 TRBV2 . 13 CASRSQGRNEQFF
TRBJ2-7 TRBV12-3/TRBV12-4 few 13 CASSSGELYEQYF